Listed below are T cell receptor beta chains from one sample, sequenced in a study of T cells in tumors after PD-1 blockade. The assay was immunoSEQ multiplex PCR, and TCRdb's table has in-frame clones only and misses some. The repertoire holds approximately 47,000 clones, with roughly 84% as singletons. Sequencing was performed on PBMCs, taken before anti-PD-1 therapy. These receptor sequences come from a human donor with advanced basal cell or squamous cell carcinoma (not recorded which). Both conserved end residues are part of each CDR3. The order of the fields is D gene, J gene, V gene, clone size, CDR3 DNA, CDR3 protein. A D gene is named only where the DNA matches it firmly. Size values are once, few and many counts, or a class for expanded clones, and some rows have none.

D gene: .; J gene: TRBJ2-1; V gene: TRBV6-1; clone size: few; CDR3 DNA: TGTGCCAGCAGTGAAGTGACGGACAGCCACAATGAGCAGTTCTTC; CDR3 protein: CASSEVTDSHNEQFF
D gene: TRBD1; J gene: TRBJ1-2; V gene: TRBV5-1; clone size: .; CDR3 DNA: TGCGCCAGCAGTCATCCGGGACAGACCGTTTATGGCTACACCTTC; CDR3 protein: CASSHPGQTVYGYTF
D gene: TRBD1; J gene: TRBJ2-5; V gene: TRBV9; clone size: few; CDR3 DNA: TGTGCCAGCAGCGTAGCCGGGACAGGGGGAGAGACCCAGTACTTC; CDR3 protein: CASSVAGTGGETQYF
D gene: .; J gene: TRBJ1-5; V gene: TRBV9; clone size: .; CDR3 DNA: TGTGCCAGCAGCGTAGGTGGTCCCGAACAGGTGCCCTATAGCAATCAGCCCCAGCATTTT; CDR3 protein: CASSVGGPEQVPYSNQPQHF
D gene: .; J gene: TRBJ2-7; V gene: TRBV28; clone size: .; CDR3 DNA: TGTGCCAGCAGTACTCCATCGGACGGACCCTACGAGCAGTACTTC; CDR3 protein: CASSTPSDGPYEQYF
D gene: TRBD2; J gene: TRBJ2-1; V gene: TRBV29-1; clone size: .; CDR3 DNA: TGCAGCGTCTCGGAGGGGACTAAGCAGTTCTTC; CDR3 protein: CSVSEGTKQFF
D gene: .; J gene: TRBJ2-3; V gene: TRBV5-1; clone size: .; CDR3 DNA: TGCGCCAGCAGCTCTACACCTAGCACAGATACGCAGTATTTT; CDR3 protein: CASSSTPSTDTQYF
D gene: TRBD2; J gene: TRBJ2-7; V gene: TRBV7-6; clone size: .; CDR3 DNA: TGTGCCAGCAGCTTAGCGGAGGCGGGAGCCCACGAGCAGTACTTC; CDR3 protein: CASSLAEAGAHEQYF
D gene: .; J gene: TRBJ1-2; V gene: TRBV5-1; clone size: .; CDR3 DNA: TGCGCCAGCAGCTTGGACGACGGGCACTATGGGTACACCTTC; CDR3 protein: CASSLDDGHYGYTF
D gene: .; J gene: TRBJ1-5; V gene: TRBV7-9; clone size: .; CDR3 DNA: TGTGCCAGCAGCTTAGCCTCAGAGATCAATCAGCCCCAGCATTTT; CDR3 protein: CASSLASEINQPQHF
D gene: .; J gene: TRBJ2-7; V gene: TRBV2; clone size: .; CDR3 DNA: TGTGCCAGCAGTGAACAGGTAATCTCCTACGAGCAGTACTTC; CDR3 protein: CASSEQVISYEQYF
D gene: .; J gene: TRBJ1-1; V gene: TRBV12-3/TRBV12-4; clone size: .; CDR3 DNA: TGTGCCAGCAGTTACGGACGAACTGAAGCTTTCTTT; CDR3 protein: CASSYGRTEAFF
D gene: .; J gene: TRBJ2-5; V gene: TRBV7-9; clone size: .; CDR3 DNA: TGTGCCAGCAGCCACGCGTGGGGTGAGGAGACCCAGTACTTC; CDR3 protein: CASSHAWGEETQYF
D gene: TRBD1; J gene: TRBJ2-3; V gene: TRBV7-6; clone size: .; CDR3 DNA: TGTGCCAGCAGCTATGGACAGGTCAGGACAGATACGCAGTATTTT; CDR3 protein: CASSYGQVRTDTQYF
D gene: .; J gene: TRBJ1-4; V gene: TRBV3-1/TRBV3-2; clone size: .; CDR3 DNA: TGTGCCAGCAGCGAAGTAAGAGAAAAACTGTTTTTT; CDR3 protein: CASSEVREKLFF
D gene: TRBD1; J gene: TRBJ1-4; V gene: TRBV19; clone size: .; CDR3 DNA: TGTGCCAGTACTGGGACAGGGACGCGAAAACTGTTTTTT; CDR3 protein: CASTGTGTRKLFF
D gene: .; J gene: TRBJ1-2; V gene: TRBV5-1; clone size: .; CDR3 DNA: TGCGCCAGCAGCTTGGAGGGATTCAAAGAAGGCTACACCTTC; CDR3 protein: CASSLEGFKEGYTF
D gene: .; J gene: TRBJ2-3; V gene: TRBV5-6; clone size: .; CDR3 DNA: TGTGCCAGCAGCCGCCCGGGGCGTACGCAGTATTTT; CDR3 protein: CASSRPGRTQYF
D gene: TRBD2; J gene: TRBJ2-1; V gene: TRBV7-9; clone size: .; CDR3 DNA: TGTGCCAGCAGAATCGTAGCGGGAGGGTCTGAGCAGTTCTTC; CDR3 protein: CASRIVAGGSEQFF
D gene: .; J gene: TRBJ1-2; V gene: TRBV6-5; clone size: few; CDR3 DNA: TGTGCCAGCAGTCAGAGGAGTATCTATGGCTACACCTTC; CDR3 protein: CASSQRSIYGYTF
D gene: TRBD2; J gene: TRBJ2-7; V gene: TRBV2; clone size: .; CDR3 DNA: TGTGCCAGCAAATCAAGCGGGAGCGTCTACGAGCAGTACTTC; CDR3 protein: CASKSSGSVYEQYF
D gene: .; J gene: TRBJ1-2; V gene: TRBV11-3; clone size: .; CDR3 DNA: TGTGCCAGCGGGAAGGAAGGTTATGGCTACACCTTC; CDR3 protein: CASGKEGYGYTF
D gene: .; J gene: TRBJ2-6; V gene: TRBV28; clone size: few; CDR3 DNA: TGTGCCAGCAGTTTCGACGGTCTCTTTGGGGCCAACGTCCTGACTTTC; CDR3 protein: CASSFDGLFGANVLTF
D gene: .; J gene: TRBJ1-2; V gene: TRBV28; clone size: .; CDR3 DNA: TGTGCCAGCAGTTTACATGAGAACTATGGCTACACCTTC; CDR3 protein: CASSLHENYGYTF
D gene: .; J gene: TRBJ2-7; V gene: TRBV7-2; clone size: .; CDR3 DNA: TGTGCCAGCAGCTTAGACCCCAGGGGTTCCTACGAGCAGTACTTC; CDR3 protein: CASSLDPRGSYEQYF
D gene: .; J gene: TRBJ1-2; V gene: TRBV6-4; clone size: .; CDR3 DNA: TGTGCCAGCAGTTTGTACGGAGGGTCATATGGCTACACCTTC; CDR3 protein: CASSLYGGSYGYTF
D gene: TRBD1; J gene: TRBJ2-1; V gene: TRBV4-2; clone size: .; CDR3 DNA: TGTGCCAGCAGCCAAGATGGACAGGGGAGGTCTGAGCAGTTCTTC; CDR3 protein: CASSQDGQGRSEQFF
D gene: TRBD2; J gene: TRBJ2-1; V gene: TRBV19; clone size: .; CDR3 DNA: TGTGCCAGTAGGCGACTTCTAGCGGGAGGGGAGCAGTTCTTC; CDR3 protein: CASRRLLAGGEQFF
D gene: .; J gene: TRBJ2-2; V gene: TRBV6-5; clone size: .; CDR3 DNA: TGTGCCAGCAGTTACACTCTAACGAGGCCCCCCGGGGAGCTGTTTTTT; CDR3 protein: CASSYTLTRPPGELFF
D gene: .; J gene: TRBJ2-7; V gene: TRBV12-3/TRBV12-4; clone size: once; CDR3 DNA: TGTGCCAGCAGCCGAGGGGCTGATGAGCAGTACTTC; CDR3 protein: CASSRGADEQYF
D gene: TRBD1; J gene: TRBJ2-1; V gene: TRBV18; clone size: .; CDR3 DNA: TGTGCCAGCTCACGTCAGGACGGGACAGGGGGCTTGGATGAGCAGTTCTTC; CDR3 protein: CASSRQDGTGGLDEQFF
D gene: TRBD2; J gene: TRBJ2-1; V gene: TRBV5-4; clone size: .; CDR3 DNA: TGTGCCAGCAGCTTGGGGCTAGCGGCCTTAAGCTCCTACAATGAGCAGTTCTTC; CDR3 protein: CASSLGLAALSSYNEQFF
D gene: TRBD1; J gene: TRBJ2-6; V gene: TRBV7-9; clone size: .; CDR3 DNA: TGTGCCAGCAGCCCCAGGACAGGGGACGTCCTGACTTTC; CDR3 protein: CASSPRTGDVLTF
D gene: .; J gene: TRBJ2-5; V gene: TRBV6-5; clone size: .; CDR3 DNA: TGTGCCAGCAGCCAAGAGTGGCAACCTCAAGAGACCCAGTACTTC; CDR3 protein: CASSQEWQPQETQYF
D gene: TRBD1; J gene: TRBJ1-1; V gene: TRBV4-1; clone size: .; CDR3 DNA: TGCGCCAGCAGCCTAGGGGGCTATAGGGAAGCTTTCTTT; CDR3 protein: CASSLGGYREAFF
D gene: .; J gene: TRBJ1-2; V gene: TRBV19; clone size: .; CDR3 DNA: TGTGCCAGTAGTATAGTCCAGCTTGGTGGCTACACCTTC; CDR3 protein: CASSIVQLGGYTF
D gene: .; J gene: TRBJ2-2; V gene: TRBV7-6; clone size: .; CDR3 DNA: TGTGCCAGCAGCTTAATTCCCCCCGAAACCGGGGAGCTGTTTTTT; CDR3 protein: CASSLIPPETGELFF
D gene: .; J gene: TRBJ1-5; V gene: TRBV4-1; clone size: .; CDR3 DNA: TGCGCCAGCAGCCAAGAAAGGGCAAGTCAGCCCCAGCATTTT; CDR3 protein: CASSQERASQPQHF
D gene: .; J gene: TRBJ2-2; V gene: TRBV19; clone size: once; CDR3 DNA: TGTGCCAGTAGTATCACCGCGAACGCCGGGGAGCTGTTTTTT; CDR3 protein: CASSITANAGELFF
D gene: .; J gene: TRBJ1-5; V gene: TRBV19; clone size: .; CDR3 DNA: TGTGCCAGTACCCGAGAGAATGTCCAACTCAATCAGCCCCAGCATTTT; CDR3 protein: CASTRENVQLNQPQHF
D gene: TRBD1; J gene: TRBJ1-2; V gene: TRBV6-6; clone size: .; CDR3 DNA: TGTGCCAGCACCAAACTCGACAGGGCATATGGCTACACCTTC; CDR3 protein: CASTKLDRAYGYTF
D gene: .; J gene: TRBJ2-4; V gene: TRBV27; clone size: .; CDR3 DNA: TGTGCCAGCAGGAAAGGTAGCGTAGCCAAAAACATTCAGTACTTC; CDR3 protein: CASRKGSVAKNIQYF
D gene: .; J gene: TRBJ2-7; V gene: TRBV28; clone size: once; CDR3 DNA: TGTGCCAGCAGTGGGACGGAGACAGACGCCTACGAGCAGTACTTC; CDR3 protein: CASSGTETDAYEQYF
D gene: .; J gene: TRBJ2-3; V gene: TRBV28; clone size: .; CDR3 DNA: TGTGCCAGCAACCCTCGGGGCTGGTCGGCAGATACGCAGTATTTT; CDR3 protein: CASNPRGWSADTQYF
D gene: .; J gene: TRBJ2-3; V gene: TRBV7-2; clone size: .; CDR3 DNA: TGTGCCAGCAGCGCCCCCCGTTTTGACGGCACAGATACGCAGTATTTT; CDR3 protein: CASSAPRFDGTDTQYF
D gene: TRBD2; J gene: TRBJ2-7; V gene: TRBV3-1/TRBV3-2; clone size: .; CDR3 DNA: TGTGCCAGCAGCCAAGGTGGTAGCGGGGGATACGAGCAGTACTTC; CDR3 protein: CASSQGGSGGYEQYF
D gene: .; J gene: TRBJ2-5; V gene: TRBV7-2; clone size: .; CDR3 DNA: TGTGCCAGCAGCTCAAAGCGAGGGAGCCAAGAGACCCAGTACTTC; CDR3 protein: CASSSKRGSQETQYF
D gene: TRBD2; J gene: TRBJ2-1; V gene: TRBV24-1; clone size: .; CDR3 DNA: TGTGCCACCAGTGATTTTAGCCTAGCGGGGCTCAATGAGCAGTTCTTC; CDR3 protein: CATSDFSLAGLNEQFF
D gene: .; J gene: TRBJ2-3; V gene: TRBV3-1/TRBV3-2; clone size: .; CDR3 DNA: TGTGCCAGCAGCCCGGAGGACCGGTTCACAGATACGCAGTATTTT; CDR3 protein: CASSPEDRFTDTQYF
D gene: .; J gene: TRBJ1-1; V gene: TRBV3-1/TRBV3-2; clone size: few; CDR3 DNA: TGTGCCAGCAGCTCGATGGGGCAGGGTCGGACTGAAGCTTTCTTT; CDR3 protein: CASSSMGQGRTEAFF
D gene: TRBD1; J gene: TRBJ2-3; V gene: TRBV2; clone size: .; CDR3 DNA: TGTGCCAGCAGCTCGGGACAGGGGTGGACAGATACGCAGTATTTT; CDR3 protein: CASSSGQGWTDTQYF